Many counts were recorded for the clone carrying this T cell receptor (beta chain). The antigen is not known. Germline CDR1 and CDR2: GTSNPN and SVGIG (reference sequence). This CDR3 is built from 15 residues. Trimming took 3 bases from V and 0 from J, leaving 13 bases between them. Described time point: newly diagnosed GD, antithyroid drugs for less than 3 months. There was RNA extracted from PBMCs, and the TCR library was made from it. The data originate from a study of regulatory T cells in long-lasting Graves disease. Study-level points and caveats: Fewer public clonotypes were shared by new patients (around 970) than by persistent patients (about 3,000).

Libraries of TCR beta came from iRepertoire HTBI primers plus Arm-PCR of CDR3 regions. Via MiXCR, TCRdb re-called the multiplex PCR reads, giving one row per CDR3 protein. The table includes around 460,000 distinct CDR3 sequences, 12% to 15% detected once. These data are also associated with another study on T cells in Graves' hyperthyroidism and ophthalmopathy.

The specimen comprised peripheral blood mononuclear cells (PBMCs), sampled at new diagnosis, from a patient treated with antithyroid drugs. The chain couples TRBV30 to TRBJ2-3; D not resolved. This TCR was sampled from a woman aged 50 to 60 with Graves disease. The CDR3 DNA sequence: TGTGCCTGGAGAGAGTACGGTCGTAGCACAGATACGCAGTATTTT. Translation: CAWREYGRSTDTQYF.